A single sample is the source of the 27 T cell receptor beta chains below, sequenced in a study of regulatory T cells in long-lasting Graves disease. Specified time point: newly diagnosed GD, antithyroid drugs for less than 3 months. PBMCs provided the RNA from which the TCR library was made. For TCR beta, libraries came from iRepertoire HTBI primers and Arm-PCR of CDR3 regions. In TCRdb, the multiplex PCR reads were re-called with MiXCR into one record per CDR3 protein. This table holds 400,000 to 500,000 distinct CDR3 sequences, 12% to 15% found once. This same sample was also part of a study on T cells in Graves' hyperthyroidism and ophthalmopathy.

Sequencing was performed on peripheral blood mononuclear cells (PBMCs), taken at new diagnosis, from a patient treated with antithyroid drugs. The receptors were sampled from a woman aged 45 to 65 with Graves disease.

This clonotype was picked up many times. The J gene is TRBJ1-1, the V gene TRBV7-6, with D hard to call. Trimming removed 5 bases at V and 1 base at J, with 14 bases between. Per the germline V gene, CDR1 is SGHVS and CDR2 is FNYEAQ. This CDR3 has 15 amino acids. The CDR3 region has the DNA TGTGCCAGCAGCCCCGGCGCCAGAACGAACACTGAAGCTTTCTTT. It is translated as CASSPGARTNTEAFF. The variable domain in full, completed from reference TRBV7-6 and TRBJ1-1, reads GAGVSQSPRYKVTKRGQDVALRCDPISGHVSLYWYRQALGQGPEFLTYFNYEAQQDKSGLPNDRFSAERPEGSISTLTIQRTEQRDSAMYRCASSPGARTNTEAFFGQGTRLTVV.

This clonotype was seen once. This chain links TRBV2 with TRBJ2-7, with D unresolved. The germline V gene has CDR1 SNHLY and CDR2 FYNNEI. This CDR3 is 12 amino acids long. The V and J ends lost 6 bases and 2 bases respectively, with 8 bases between them. The CDR3 DNA is TGTGCCAGCAGCCGAGAGCCCTACGAGCAGTACTTC. Protein sequence: CASSREPYEQYF.

In regard to this clonotype: A read error may be the cause here, since a much bigger clone is one base away. V gene TRBV7-9 combines with J gene TRBJ2-7, with a possible D match to TRBD1 (6 bases). This CDR3 has 14 residues. Per the germline V gene, CDR1 is SEHNR and CDR2 is FQNEAQ (reference sequence). Trimming shortened V by 4 bases and J by 5 bases, and 15 bases separated the two germline ends. CDR3 sequence reads: CASSSEVGGNEQYF. DNA for the CDR3: TGTGCCAGCAGCTCAGAGGTAGGGGGAAACGAGCAGTACTTC.

As to this clonotype: A much larger clone is a single base away; this may be a read error. The chain links TRBV7-9 to TRBJ2-3; D is ambiguous. Trimming shortened V by 4 bases and J by 5 bases, and 19 bases separated the two germline ends. The CDR3 is 16 residues long. Per germline, CDR1 SEHNR and CDR2 FQNEAQ (reference sequence). The CDR3 sequence: CASSSGPHSAVDTQYF. The CDR3 nucleotides are TGTGCCAGCAGCTCTGGACCTCACAGCGCGGTAGATACGCAGTATTTT. The variable domain in full, with the rest retrieved from reference TRBV7-9 and TRBJ2-3, is DTGVSQNPRHKITKRGQNVTFRCDPISEHNRLYWYRQTLGQGPEFLTYFQNEAQLEKSRLLSDRFSAERPKGSFSTLEIQRTEQGDSAMYLCASSSGPHSAVDTQYFGPGTRLTVL.

This clonotype was seen at least ten times. The genes are TRBV5-6 and TRBJ2-3; TRBD2 aligns across 13 bases. Germline V gene lookup returns CDR1 SGHDT and CDR2 YYEEEE. The CDR3 loop spans 16 amino acids. V lost 4 bases, J lost 3 bases, and 5 bases stayed unmatched. The CDR3 sequence is CASSLRTSGRTDTQYF. DNA of the CDR3: TGTGCCAGCAGCCTCCGGACTAGCGGGAGAACAGATACGCAGTATTTT.

At least ten counts were recorded for this clonotype. The chain recombines TRBV7-2 with TRBJ2-1; D remains ambiguous. This CDR3 has 12 amino acids. V shed 5 bases and J shed 8 bases, with 10 bases lying between them. The germline V gene has CDR1 SGHTA and CDR2 FQGNSA. The CDR3 DNA reads as TGTGCCAGCAGCCCACCGAGCGATGAGCAGTTCTTC. Its protein product is CASSPPSDEQFF. Full variable domain (missing parts from reference TRBV7-2 and TRBJ2-1): GAGVSQSPSNKVTEKGKDVELRCDPISGHTALYWYRQSLGQGLEFLIYFQGNSAPDKSGLPSDRFSAERTGGSVSTLTIQRTQQEDSAVYLCASSPPSDEQFFGPGTRLTVL.

On this clonotype: A much larger clonotype is one base distant, so this may be a read error. The chain joins TRBV28 to TRBJ2-1; 9 positions agree with TRBD1. The CDR3 spans 14 residues. Germline CDR1 is MDHEN and CDR2 is SYDVKM. The trim removed 7 bases at V and 10 bases at J, leaving 11 bases unmatched. The CDR3 bases are TGTGCCAGCATCTCCGGGACAGGGACCTACGAGCAGTTCTTC. Translation: CASISGTGTYEQFF.

This clonotype was counted at least ten times. This chain connects TRBV5-1 to TRBJ2-2, with 11 bases matching TRBD1. CDR3 size: 16 residues. From germline, CDR1 is SGHRS and CDR2 YFSETQ. Trimming at V came to 5 bases and at J to 5 bases, leaving 8 bases not matched to a gene. The CDR3 sequence: CASRRGQGASTGELFF. DNA of the CDR3: TGCGCCAGCAGGAGAGGACAGGGGGCGAGTACCGGGGAGCTGTTTTTT.

In its sample, this clonotype was seen many times. The CDR3 reads CASWGQEKNSPLHF. DNA of the CDR3: TGTGCCAGCTGGGGACAGGAAAAGAATTCACCCCTCCACTTT. The chain joins TRBV10-3 to TRBJ1-6, with 8 bases identical to TRBD1. The CDR3 contains 14 residues. After removal of 10 bases from V and 7 bases from J, the junction contained 9 bases not matched to a gene. The V gene's germline CDR1 is ENHRY and CDR2 SYGVKD.

This clonotype was detected a few times. CDR3 bases: TGCGCCAGCAGGCTTTACGAGGGGTTGACCTACAATGAGCAGTTCTTC. Translated, it gives CASRLYEGLTYNEQFF. The chain recombines TRBV10-2 with TRBJ2-1, with D perhaps given as TRBD1 or TRBD2 (5 bases each). The V end was cut by 6 bases, the J end by 2 bases, with 17 bases between. Per the germline V gene, CDR1 is WSHSY and CDR2 is SAAADI. The CDR3 spans 16 residues.

Ten or more counts support this clonotype. The chain has TRBV27 and TRBJ1-1; D uncertain. CDR1 and CDR2 from the germline V gene are MNHEY and SMNVEV (reference sequence). Trimming left V 3 bases short and J 8 bases short, with 13 bases between. The CDR3 extends over 13 amino acids. The CDR3 sequence: CASSFPGRREAFF. The CDR3, as DNA: TGTGCCAGCAGTTTCCCCGGACGTCGAGAAGCTTTCTTT.

A few counts support this clonotype. The chain is built from TRBV9 and TRBJ1-1; 8 nucleotides match TRBD1. The junction had 13 bases not matched to a gene; V was cut back by 4 bases and J by 5 bases. The germline V gene encodes CDR1 SGDLS and CDR2 YYNGEE. The CDR3 has 16 amino acids. CDR3 nucleotide sequence: TGTGCCAGCAGCCCATGGTCCAAACAGGGGGTGACTGAAGCTTTCTTT. Translating gives CASSPWSKQGVTEAFF.

This clonotype was picked up many times. This chain uses TRBV20-1 with TRBJ2-3, with D unresolved. Germline-derived CDR1 and CDR2 are DFQATT and SNEGSKA (reference sequence). V lost 4 bases to trimming and J lost 4 bases, with 3 bases between them. The CDR3 totals 10 residues. In nucleotides, the CDR3 is TGCAGTGCTAATCCAGATACGCAGTATTTT. Translation: CSANPDTQYF.

The chain recombines TRBV9 with TRBJ1-1; D ambiguous. In germline, CDR1 is SGDLS, CDR2 YYNGEE. V lost 0 bases, J lost 4 bases, and 7 bases lay in between. CDR3 size: 13 residues. For the CDR3, the DNA is TGTGCCAGCAGCGTAGATTTTGGCACTGAAGCTTTCTTT. Translation gives CASSVDFGTEAFF.

At least ten counts were recorded for this clonotype. This chain links TRBV20-1 with TRBJ2-5, with 9 bases that match TRBD2. V was pared by 7 bases and J by 5 bases, with 11 bases of the junction left unmatched. The CDR3 sequence is 14 residues long. CDR1 DFQATT and CDR2 SNEGSKA come from the germline V gene (reference sequence). Here the CDR3 DNA reads TGCAGTGTGTGTTTGCGGGAGGGAAGGGAGACCCAGTACTTC. This sequence encodes CSVCLREGRETQYF.

The rearrangement uses TRBV25-1 and TRBJ2-5; TRBD2 matches at 7 bases. Germline CDR1 MGHDK, CDR2 SYGVNS. The CDR3 is 14 amino acids. Losses at the gene ends were 1 base for V and 5 bases for J; bases not matched to a gene: 4. The CDR3 DNA reads as TGTGCCAGCAGTGAATTGGCGGGAGCGGAGACCCAGTACTTC. As protein: CASSELAGAETQYF.

This chain links TRBV10-3 with TRBJ2-3; maybe TRBD2 (6 bases). V shed 5 bases and J shed 1 base, with 10 bases lying between them. The germline V gene has CDR1 ENHRY and CDR2 SYGVKD. The CDR3 loop spans 14 amino acids. CDR3: CAISPGGGTDTQYF. The CDR3 DNA sequence: TGTGCCATCAGTCCCGGGGGTGGCACAGATACGCAGTATTTT.

V is TRBV14 and J is TRBJ2-3; no clear D. Trimming cost V 1 base and J 0 bases, with 17 bases left between them. This CDR3 has 18 amino acids. Germline loops: CDR1 SGHDN, CDR2 FVKESK. As DNA, the CDR3 is TGTGCCAGCAGCCAAGTAGCTATGGCCACTGATAGCACAGATACGCAGTATTTT. Translation: CASSQVAMATDSTDTQYF. Full variable domain (remainder filled in from reference TRBV14 and TRBJ2-3): EAGVTQFPSHSVIEKGQTVTLRCDPISGHDNLYWYRRVMGKEIKFLLHFVKESKQDESGMPNNRFLAERTGGTYSTLKVQPAELEDSGVYFCASSQVAMATDSTDTQYFGPGTRLTVL.

This chain connects TRBV18 to TRBJ2-3; weak D call: TRBD2 (5 bases). Germline V gene sequence: CDR1 KGHSH, CDR2 LQKENI. CDR3 length: 14 amino acids. Trimming left V 6 bases short and J 1 base short, with 11 bases between. As DNA, the CDR3 is TGTGCCAGCTCCATGGCCGGGGGCACAGATACGCAGTATTTT. Amino acids: CASSMAGGTDTQYF.

This clonotype turned up a few times. The chain joins TRBV5-1 to TRBJ1-3, with no clear D. Germline V CDR1 and CDR2: SGHRS, YFSETQ. V was cut by 4 bases and J by 0 bases, with 14 bases left in between. The CDR3 sequence is 16 residues long. CDR3 sequence reads: CASSIYDGHSGNTIYF. The CDR3 DNA reads as TGCGCCAGCAGCATTTATGACGGCCACTCTGGAAACACCATATATTTT.

This clonotype was detected ten times or more. The chain couples TRBV28 to TRBJ1-4; D uncertain. In germline, CDR1 is MDHEN, CDR2 SYDVKM. The germline V and J ends were trimmed by 2 bases and 5 bases, with 12 bases remaining between them. The CDR3 length is 15 residues. The CDR3 reads CASSLSRLANEKLFF. CDR3 coding DNA: TGTGCCAGCAGTTTAAGCAGGCTAGCGAATGAAAAACTGTTTTTT.

This clonotype was found many times. The V call is TRBV7-6, the J call TRBJ2-1; 11 nucleotides agree with TRBD2. After removal of 4 bases from V and 2 bases from J, the junction contained 7 bases not matched to a gene. This CDR3 is built from 17 residues. Germline V gene sequence: CDR1 SGHVS, CDR2 FNYEAQ. CDR3 residues: CASSYGGLADPYNEQFF. The CDR3 region has the DNA TGTGCCAGCAGCTACGGGGGACTAGCGGACCCCTACAATGAGCAGTTCTTC. The full variable domain, in which reference TRBV7-6 and TRBJ2-1 provide the parts outside the CDR3, is GAGVSQSPRYKVTKRGQDVALRCDPISGHVSLYWYRQALGQGPEFLTYFNYEAQQDKSGLPNDRFSAERPEGSISTLTIQRTEQRDSAMYRCASSYGGLADPYNEQFFGPGTRLTVL.

This clonotype was seen at least ten times. The rearrangement uses TRBV5-1 and TRBJ2-7; perhaps TRBD1 as D (6 bases). Germline CDR1 and CDR2: SGHRS and YFSETQ. The germline V and J ends were trimmed by 0 bases and 0 bases, with 13 bases remaining between them. The CDR3 runs to 16 residues. Written as DNA, the CDR3 is TGCGCCAGCAGCTTGGAACCGGACAGACGCTCCTACGAGCAGTACTTC. It is translated as CASSLEPDRRSYEQYF. Combining the CDR3 with reference TRBV5-1 and TRBJ2-7 gives the whole variable domain KAGVTQTPRYLIKTRGQQVTLSCSPISGHRSVSWYQQTPGQGLQFLFEYFSETQRNKGNFPGRFSGRQFSNSRSEMNVSTLELGDSALYLCASSLEPDRRSYEQYFGPGTRLTVT.

Worth noting for this clonotype: One end of the junction varies from germline; a read error may be responsible. The V call is TRBV10-3, the J call TRBJ2-1; TRBD1 or TRBD2 may be the D gene (5 bases each). CDR1 ENHRY and CDR2 SYGVKD come from the germline V gene. CDR3 size: 13 residues. The CDR3 is CAFSVRGHNEQFF. In DNA, the CDR3 is TGTGCCTTCAGCGTCCGGGGCCACAATGAGCAGTTCTTC.

Only a few counts were recorded for this clonotype. The chain uses TRBV5-1 and TRBJ2-6; D remains unclear. Trimming shortened V by 7 bases and J by 1 base, and 6 bases separated the two germline ends. CDR1 and CDR2 (germline): SGHRS, YFSETQ. CDR3 length equals 13 residues. The CDR3 here is CASGESGANVLTF. CDR3 DNA sequence: TGCGCCAGCGGCGAGTCTGGGGCCAACGTCCTGACTTTC.

This clonotype appeared many times. This chain links TRBV12-3 or TRBV12-4 with TRBJ1-1; D remains unclear. V was trimmed by 3 bases and J by 0 bases, leaving 8 bases between them. This CDR3 is 14 amino acids long. CDR3 residues: CASSLWQMNTEAFF. Here the CDR3 DNA reads TGTGCCAGCAGTTTGTGGCAGATGAACACTGAAGCTTTCTTT.

Of note for this clonotype: A much larger clone differs from this one at a single base, so this may be a read error. J is TRBJ2-5 and V is TRBV28; D might be TRBD1 (7 bases). CDR1 MDHEN and CDR2 SYDVKM come from the germline V gene. This CDR3 is 14 amino acids long. CDR3 sequence (DNA): TGTGCCAGCAGTTTTAGGAGGGGGCAAGAGGCCCAGTACTTC. It specifies CASSFRRGQEAQYF. The full variable domain, completed using reference TRBV28 and TRBJ2-5, is DVKVTQSSRYLVKRTGEKVFLECVQDMDHENMFWYRQDPGLGLRLIYFSYDVKMKEKGDIPEGYSVSREKKERFSLILESASTNQTSMYLCASSFRRGQEAQYFGPGTRLLVL.